A single T cell receptor beta chain is shown here with its context. No cognate antigen has been identified for it. Base qualities are not recorded, but no much larger clone differs from it by a single base. The data are from a study of T cell repertoires in ileal Crohn's disease (dated by TCRdb to between 2017 and 2020). With respect to the entire study: Median disease duration was about eight years, and 30% to 45% of patients were identified as active smokers at the time of surgery. All patients had surgery for a complication: stricturing disease in roughly 61% and penetrating disease in roughly 39%. About half of the patients received postoperative therapy: about a dozen received thiopurines and 18 received anti-TNF agents. TCR repertoire analysis was done in 50 to 70 Crohn's disease patients from a prospective multicentre cohort. The study was conducted in parallel with a multicentre cohort that was designed to identify predictors of early endoscopic recurrence following ileocolonic resection. Endoscopic postoperative recurrence was defined as a Rutgeerts score above i0. A total of some 150 mucosal samples from approximately 57 patients were sequenced, collected from several sites on the surgical specimen and at postoperative endoscopy. Study-wide findings and limitations: A significantly higher proportion of clonal expansions was observed in active smokers at surgery than in non-smokers (approximately 26% vs 20%, p=0.02). Only a subgroup of patients, of unstated size, had their mucosal CD4 and CD8 T cells sorted and sequenced. Endoscopic recurrence was linked to a higher percentage of high-frequency clones at surgery, and recurrence occurred in every patient whose clonality exceeded 26.8% (18/57). Compared with CD4 T cells, sorted CD8 T cells contained more high-frequency clones, which suggests that the mucosal expansions were mostly CD8.

V lost 2 bases and J lost 0 bases; the stretch between them is 19 bases long. CDR1 SGHTA and CDR2 FQGNSA are derived from the germline V gene. Its CDR3 holds 18 amino acids, cysteine through phenylalanine. Left in the record is the CDR3 DNA by itself, 54 bases read in frame from the first base. To be eligible, patients had to be adults with ileal or ileocolonic Crohn's disease and an indication for ileocolonic resection. Whole ileal mucosal biopsies were stored frozen at -80°C before DNA extraction. A TRizol-based method was used to extract genomic DNA from the frozen whole biopsies, and the DNA was quantified with a NanoDrop 2000 spectrophotometer. For commercial TCRB immunosequencing, roughly 0.5 micrograms of biopsy DNA were submitted for each sample. A two-step, amplification bias-controlled multiplex PCR was used by Adaptive Biotechnology to amplify CDR3 regions from genomic DNA. In the first PCR, primers covered every V and J gene segment, and in the second PCR, barcodes and Illumina adapters were added. CDR3 libraries were sequenced on an Illumina instrument. For the original study's pipeline: The analysis used both the pipelines supplied by the vendor and custom analysis of the raw data in R/Bioconductor with R version 3.3.0. Clonality, ranging from 0 to 1, was calculated as the inverse of the normalised Shannon entropy of all productive clones. High-frequency clones were defined as the share of the repertoire occupied by the top 100 clones, with only clones passing a 95% confidence test being retained. Repertoire diversity was measured with the Simpson index, and overlap between samples was measured with the Morisita-Horn index. TCRdb obtained this table from immuneACCESS and retained in-frame rearrangements with V and J assigned. These tables miss some clones; where compared with another copy, unresolved V genes account for less than half of the shortfall, and the remainder is unexplained. V and J calls and clone size are given by that table; D and trimming were obtained from the DNA. In this sample the table shows around 5,000 clones, roughly 82% of which occur a single time. Over 10% of the sample comes from the top ten.

The sequenced sample consisted of ileal tissue. The V and J segments used are TRBV7-2 and TRBJ1-1; perhaps TRBD1 is the D gene, with 6 bases matching. This clonotype was sampled from an adult with Crohn's disease. In nucleotide form, the sequence is TGTGCCAGCAGCTTAAGTGAAACAACGACAGGAATGAACACTGAAGCTTTCTTT. This sequence encodes CASSLSETTTGMNTEAFF.